These 11 T cell receptor beta chains were sequenced from one sample in a study of cytomegalovirus exposure and HLA in healthy donors. PCR employed 60 Vbeta and 13 Jbeta primers. Here immunoSEQ multiplex PCR was the method, and the copy in TCRdb shows in-frame clones only, minus some. The sample holds roughly 160,000 clones, 75% to 85% seen once. Sequencing was done on a sample of PBMCs. The receptors shown here come from a woman aged 45-59 years in good health and CMV-seronegative.

CDR3 nucleotide sequence: TGTGCCACCTTAAGGACTAGCGGGAGCATGAACACCGGGGAGCTGTTTTTT. This encodes CATLRTSGSMNTGELFF. V and J are TRBV5-4 and TRBJ2-2, with TRBD2 matching 13 bases. This CDR3 is 17 amino acids long. Losses at the gene ends were 9 bases for V and 1 base for J; bases not matched to a gene: 9. The V gene's germline CDR1 is SGHNT and CDR2 YYREEE (reference sequence).

The chain combines TRBV7-8 with TRBJ1-1; possible D gene TRBD1, 6 bases. Between the trimmed V and J ends, which lost 5 bases and 5 bases, there was a span of 15 bases. CDR1 and CDR2 (germline): SGHVS, FQNEAQ. CDR3 length: 14 residues. The CDR3, as DNA: TGTGCCAGCAGCCTAAATACACAGGGAACTGAAGCTTTCTTT. Residues: CASSLNTQGTEAFF.

This CDR3 reads CASSPRLGNSYNEQFF. The DNA of the CDR3 is TGTGCCAGCAGCCCAAGACTAGGCAACTCCTACAATGAGCAGTTCTTC. The V call is TRBV7-8, the J call TRBJ2-1; D is perhaps TRBD2 (6 bases). The CDR3 is made up of 16 amino acids. In germline, CDR1 is SGHVS, CDR2 FQNEAQ. Trimming cost V 5 bases and J 0 bases, with 14 bases left between them.

This rearrangement joins TRBV5-1 to TRBJ1-2, with 10 bases lining up with TRBD1. From germline, CDR1 is SGHRS and CDR2 YFSETQ. CDR3 length equals 14 residues. Losses at the gene ends were 3 bases for V and 8 bases for J; bases not matched to a gene: 7. CDR3 region: CASSWSGTGDGYTF. The CDR3 DNA follows: TGCGCCAGCAGCTGGTCCGGGACAGGGGACGGCTACACCTTC. Using reference TRBV5-1 and TRBJ1-2 for the parts outside the CDR3, the full variable domain is KAGVTQTPRYLIKTRGQQVTLSCSPISGHRSVSWYQQTPGQGLQFLFEYFSETQRNKGNFPGRFSGRQFSNSRSEMNVSTLELGDSALYLCASSWSGTGDGYTFGSGTRLTVV.

This chain connects TRBV9 to TRBJ2-7, with TRBD1 matching 12 bases. V gave up 8 bases and J gave up 5 bases; unmatched junction bases: 5. This CDR3 has 13 residues. Germline-derived CDR1 and CDR2 are SGDLS and YYNGEE. The CDR3 DNA sequence: TGTGCCAGAGAGGGACAGGGGGCGAACGAGCAGTACTTC. It translates to CAREGQGANEQYF.

Only one count was recorded for this clone. The rearrangement links TRBV5-4 to TRBJ2-2, with 7 bases identical to TRBD2. Germline V CDR1 and CDR2: SGHNT, YYREEE (reference sequence). The CDR3 is 16 amino acids. J was trimmed by 0 bases and V by 0 bases; bases with no gene match: 2. The CDR3 loop is CASSLGLATNTGELFF. In nucleotides, the CDR3 is TGTGCCAGCAGCTTGGGACTAGCTACGAACACCGGGGAGCTGTTTTTT. The whole variable domain, remainder taken from reference TRBV5-4 and TRBJ2-2, is ETGVTQSPTHLIKTRGQQVTLRCSSQSGHNTVSWYQQALGQGPQFIFQYYREEENGRGNFPPRFSGLQFPNYSSELNVNALELDDSALYLCASSLGLATNTGELFFGEGSRLTVL.

In the case of this clone: Other DNA sequences in this sample translate to the same CDR3. The chain carries TRBV4-2 and TRBJ2-1; 8 nucleotides line up with TRBD2. The CDR3 is 14 amino acids. CDR1 is LGHNA and CDR2 is YNFKEQ in the germline V gene. The ends lost 4 bases at V and 4 bases at J; junction bases unmatched: 3. The CDR3 bases are TGTGCCAGCAGCCGGAGCGGGGGTTACAATGAGCAGTTCTTC. It yields the protein CASSRSGGYNEQFF.

This clone has more than one count but fewer than ten. The chain has TRBV19 and TRBJ1-2; possibly TRBD1 for D (5 bases). V was shortened by 7 bases and J by 13 bases, with 22 bases between the two germline ends. CDR1 LNHDA and CDR2 SQIVND come from the germline V gene (reference sequence). The CDR3 has 13 residues. The CDR3 reads CASTSSPPGSFTF. CDR3 in DNA: TGTGCCAGTACCTCTTCCCCCCCAGGGTCCTTCACCTTC.

V gene TRBV7-3 combines with J gene TRBJ1-1; D perhaps matches TRBD1 (5 bases). The CDR3 length is 13 residues. The V gene lost 0 bases and the J gene lost 7 bases, with 9 bases spanning the gap. Germline assignment: CDR1 SGHTA and CDR2 FQGTGA. CDR3 loop: CASSLTTGSEAFF. CDR3 sequence (DNA): TGTGCCAGCAGCTTAACTACAGGCAGTGAAGCTTTCTTT.

This chain joins TRBV29-1 and TRBJ2-1; TRBD2 aligns across 12 bases. The CDR3 extends over 13 amino acids. In germline, CDR1 is SQVTM, CDR2 ANQGSEA. The V and J ends lost 8 bases and 7 bases, in that order; junction bases with no gene match: 6. CDR3 sequence (DNA): TGCAGCATTCGACTAGCGGGGGTTAATGAGCAGTTCTTC. Protein sequence: CSIRLAGVNEQFF.

CDR3 sequence reads: CASTQGRGGSTEAFF. The DNA for the CDR3 is TGTGCCAGCACCCAAGGGCGGGGGGGTAGCACTGAAGCTTTCTTT. The chain combines TRBV2 with TRBJ1-1, with D possibly being TRBD1 (5 bases). Germline loops: CDR1 SNHLY, CDR2 FYNNEI. The germline V and J ends were trimmed by 7 bases and 4 bases, with 19 bases remaining between them. The CDR3 spans 15 residues.